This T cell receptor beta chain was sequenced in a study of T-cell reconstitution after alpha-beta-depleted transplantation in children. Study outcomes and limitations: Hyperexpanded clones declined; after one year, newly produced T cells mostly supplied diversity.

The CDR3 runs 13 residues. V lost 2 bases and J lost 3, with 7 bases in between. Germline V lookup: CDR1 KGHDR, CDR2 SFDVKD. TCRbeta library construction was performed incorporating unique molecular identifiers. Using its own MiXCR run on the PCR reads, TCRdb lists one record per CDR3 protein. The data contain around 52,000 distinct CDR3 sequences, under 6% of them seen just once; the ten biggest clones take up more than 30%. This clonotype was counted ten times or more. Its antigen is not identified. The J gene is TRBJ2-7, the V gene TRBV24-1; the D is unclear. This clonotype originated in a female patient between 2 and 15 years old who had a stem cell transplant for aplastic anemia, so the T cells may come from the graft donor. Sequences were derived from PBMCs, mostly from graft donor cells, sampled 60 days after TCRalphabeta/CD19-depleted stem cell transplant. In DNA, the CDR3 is TGTGCCACCAGTGATTCCCTCGTCTACGAGCAGTACTTC. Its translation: CATSDSLVYEQYF.